A selection of T cell receptor beta chains follows, all from one sample in a study of monozygotic twins with inflammatory bowel disease. With the 5' RACE reads reprocessed, TCRdb shows one record per CDR3 protein and no DNA. The table lists about 330,000 distinct CDR3 sequences, with around 2% in the top ten. The sample taken for sequencing was blood. The receptors originated from a human donor with ulcerative colitis or Crohn's disease, or a healthy co-twin of an affected twin (not recorded which). The CDR3 runs from the conserved cysteine through the conserved F or W.

v_call	j_call	cdr3_length	cdr3_aa
TRBV7-9	TRBJ1-1	17	CASSLDPAGPMNTEAFF
TRBV28	TRBJ2-7	14	CASSPDWTNYEQYF
TRBV27	TRBJ2-1	14	CASSWEDPYNEQFF
TRBV20-1	TRBJ2-5	13	CSAWDSTQETQYF
TRBV5-6	TRBJ2-1	17	CASSPLSADGPYNEQFF
TRBV4-3	TRBJ2-1	13	CASSQERFREQFF
TRBV10-3	TRBJ2-2	15	CAIRGQGAGTGELFF
TRBV28	TRBJ1-3	14	CASSFSGDRNTIYF
TRBV20-1	TRBJ1-5	12	CSASDNNQPQHF
TRBV3-1	TRBJ2-7	14	CASSPLGQTYEQYF
TRBV20-1	TRBJ2-3	13	CSAPSFGTDTQYF
TRBV7-7	TRBJ2-3	16	CASSSSGTGGTDTQYF
TRBV5-1	TRBJ1-1	15	CASSWGDLSNTEAFF
TRBV20-1	TRBJ1-2	16	CSASIFPLDRDYGYTF
TRBV20-1	TRBJ2-1	14	CSAKSGGPSTEQFF
TRBV7-2	TRBJ2-1	13	CASYSVGWNEQFF